This T cell receptor beta chain was recorded in a study of blood T cell repertoires in COVID-19. The wider study: The study drew acute and convalescent COVID-19 samples from the United States, Italy and Spain. T cells, B-cell-depleted T cells, or PBMCs supplied cDNA or gDNA.

The V gene lost 6 bases and the J gene lost 9 bases, with 24 bases spanning the gap. The germline V gene encodes CDR1 MNHEY and CDR2 SMNVEV (reference sequence). CDR3 length: 16 residues. The table lists this clone with a count of one. Study processing details: Reference gene primers were amplified, and this amplification served to estimate nucleated cell counts. Profiling relied on immunoSEQ multiplex PCR, and the TCRdb table lists in-frame clones only, not all of them. V and J calls and clone size are those listed in that table; D and trimming were worked out from the DNA. Among around 250,000 clones listed, roughly nine tenths were seen once.

The chain links TRBV27 to TRBJ2-1, with D maybe TRBD2 (6 bases). This clonotype originated in a woman in her 40s who had recovered from COVID-19. The sample taken for sequencing was peripheral blood. CDR3 sequence: CASRSRDFPFASEQFF. In DNA form, the CDR3 reads TGTGCCAGCAGATCCCGGGACTTCCCTTTCGCGAGTGAGCAGTTCTTC.